This T cell receptor beta chain was observed in a study of post-analysis software for immune sequencing data. Trimming at V came to 8 bases and at J to 2 bases, leaving 8 bases not matched to a gene. The CDR3 length is 15 residues. Germline CDR1 is MNHEY and CDR2 is SVGAGI. On this clonotype itself: What it binds is not known.

Sequencing libraries made from TCR beta cDNA carried unique molecular identifiers. In TCRdb, the PCR reads were re-called with MiXCR into one record per CDR3 protein. The table includes some 800,000 distinct CDR3 sequences, around 46% detected once. General study results and limits: Patients used about 5 TRBV segments, including TRBV5-6, TRBV5-1 and TRBV20-1, more often than controls.

This chain connects TRBV6-5 to TRBJ1-5; 8 bases map to TRBD1. The sequence derives from a girl aged 5-17 years with multiple sclerosis. Sequencing was carried out using blood. CDR3 sequence: CASSEDREGNQPQHF. The CDR3 bases are TGTGCCAGCTCTGAGGACAGGGAAGGCAATCAGCCCCAGCATTTT.